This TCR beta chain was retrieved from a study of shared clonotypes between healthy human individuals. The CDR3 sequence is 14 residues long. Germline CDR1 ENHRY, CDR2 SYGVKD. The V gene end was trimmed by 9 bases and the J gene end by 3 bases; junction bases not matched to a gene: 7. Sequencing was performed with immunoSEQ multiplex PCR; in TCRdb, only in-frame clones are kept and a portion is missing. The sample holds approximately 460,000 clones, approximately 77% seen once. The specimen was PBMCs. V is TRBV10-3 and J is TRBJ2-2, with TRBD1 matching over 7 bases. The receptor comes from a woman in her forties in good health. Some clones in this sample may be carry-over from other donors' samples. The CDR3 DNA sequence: TGTGCCATTCACAGGGGTAAAGACACCGGGGAGCTGTTTTTT. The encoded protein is CAIHRGKDTGELFF.